The present entry profiles one TCR beta chain with its context. Its antigen remains unidentified. Deep-level running was used for the assay. Clones were read by immunoSEQ multiplex PCR, and TCRdb kept only the in-frame ones, dropping some. This sample has around 2,100,000 clones, with roughly 94% found just once. The data derive from a study of shared clonotypes between healthy human individuals. Study-level points and caveats: Sequencing depth was predicted to influence how clonotypes are shared among donors.

Naive CD8 cells lacked CD45RO, underwent positive selection for CCR7 and left out terminally differentiated effector memory CD45RA+ cells. Sequencing input: naive CD8+ T cells sorted from blood. This receptor was taken from a man aged 18 to 29 in good health.

CDR3 region: CASSQVAGGLETQYF. CDR3 in DNA: TGCGCCAGCAGCCAGGTAGCGGGAGGGCTGGAGACCCAGTACTTC. The J gene is TRBJ2-5, the V gene TRBV4-1; 11 positions agree with TRBD2. V lost 3 bases to trimming and J lost 5 bases; unmatched junction nucleotides: 5. Germline V lookup: CDR1 MGHRA, CDR2 YSYEKL. This CDR3 has 15 amino acids.